This TCR beta chain was sequenced during a study of T cell responses to AZD1222 COVID-19 vaccine. Broader study findings: It should be noted that donors were predominantly white British and more often female, and clonal diversity was possibly underestimated. Targets within unmutated variant regions were reportedly found for nearly half of spike-specific TCRs.

Worth noting for this clone: Its antigen remains unknown.

Germline V gene data show CDR1 as SQVTM and CDR2 as ANQGSEA. Trimming stripped 7 bases from V and 4 bases from J, with 7 bases between. This CDR3 region has 10 residues. Only in-frame clones appear in the TCRdb table, and some are missing; sequencing was by immunoSEQ multiplex PCR. The repertoire has more than 95,000 clones, 82% of them found once; the top ten carry 4% to 6%. Material: peripheral blood, obtained on day 0 of AZD1222 vaccination. The source is an adult in good health. V usage is TRBV29-1 and J usage is TRBJ1-1, with D uncertain. CDR3 nucleotide sequence: TGCAGCGCACAGACCACTGAAGCTTTCTTT. Its translation is CSAQTTEAFF.